This is a list of T cell receptor beta chains from one sample in a study of blood T cells in healthy people across ages. TCRdb reprocessed the 5' RACE reads with MiXCR, giving one entry per CDR3 protein. The table records about 970,000 distinct CDR3 sequences, roughly 47% of them present only once. Specimen: blood. The receptors stem from an older woman in good health. CDR3s include the opening cysteine and the closing phenylalanine or tryptophan. Fields, in order: V gene, clone size, J gene, D gene, CDR3 DNA, CDR3 protein. The D gene is left open where the match is weak. Not all rows give a size; the values are once, few, many and, for expanded clones, a class.

TRBV9	few	TRBJ2-3	NA	TGTGCCAGCAGCCCACGGTCACCGGGAATGGAAGGGTCAGATACGCAGTATTTT	CASSPRSPGMEGSDTQYF
TRBV9	NA	TRBJ2-7	NA	TGTGCCAGCAGCGTTTCCCCGAACCGGGACTCTTACGAGCAGTACTTC	CASSVSPNRDSYEQYF
TRBV18	NA	TRBJ1-6	NA	TGTGCCAGCTCTCCAGACAGGTCTGACTCACCCCTCCACTTT	CASSPDRSDSPLHF
TRBV9	NA	TRBJ2-7	NA	TGTGCCAGCGCAACAGGGAGATCCTACGAGCAGTACTTC	CASATGRSYEQYF
TRBV7-2	NA	TRBJ1-4	TRBD1	TGTGCCAGCAGCCCGACAGGGGGCACTGAAAAACTGTTTTTT	CASSPTGGTEKLFF
TRBV20-1	many	TRBJ2-4	NA	TGCAGTGCTAGACCCCCGACAGACCTAGCCAAAAACATTCAGTACTTC	CSARPPTDLAKNIQYF
TRBV7-9	NA	TRBJ1-5	NA	TGTGCCACCTCTCTACAGGGAAATCGGCCCCAGCATTTT	CATSLQGNRPQHF
TRBV3-1	NA	TRBJ2-3	TRBD1	TGTGCCAGCAGCCACTCCAGGACAGGGGGAGATACGCAGTATTTT	CASSHSRTGGDTQYF
TRBV4-2	NA	TRBJ2-5	TRBD2	TGTGCCAGCAGCCGAGGACGAGCGGGAGACGAGACCCAGTACTTC	CASSRGRAGDETQYF
TRBV9	NA	TRBJ2-3	NA	TGTGCCAGCAGCGGCGGCCTCCAGGCAGATACGCAGTATTTT	CASSGGLQADTQYF
TRBV29-1	many	TRBJ2-7	TRBD1	TGCAGCGTAGGGACAGGTGACGAGCAGTACTTC	CSVGTGDEQYF
TRBV9	once	TRBJ2-4	NA	TGTGCCAGCAGCGCTCACAGGGCGGACATTCAGTACTTC	CASSAHRADIQYF
TRBV10-3	NA	TRBJ2-3	NA	TGTGCCATCAGGGGACCGACAGATACGCAGTATTTT	CAIRGPTDTQYF
TRBV20-1	NA	TRBJ2-7	TRBD1	TGCAGTGCAAACGACCGGGACAGGGGGACCTACGAGCAGTACTTC	CSANDRDRGTYEQYF
TRBV6-6	NA	TRBJ2-7	NA	TGTGCCAGCAGTCTTACCTCCGGGCAGAGGGGGTACGAGCAGTACTTC	CASSLTSGQRGYEQYF
TRBV27	few	TRBJ2-2	NA	TGTGCCAGCAGGGGGACTGGGCGTGGGACCGGGGAGCTGTTTTTT	CASRGTGRGTGELFF
TRBV20-1	NA	TRBJ2-1	TRBD1	TGCAGTGCTAGAGGCGAGGCAGGGGGCAATGAGCAGTTCTTC	CSARGEAGGNEQFF
TRBV28	few	TRBJ2-7	NA	TGTGCCAGCAGCTCCGCAGGGAGCTCCTACGAGCAGTACTTC	CASSSAGSSYEQYF
TRBV7-2	NA	TRBJ2-1	TRBD2	TGTGCCAGCAGCCCCTTCCGACGGGGGGCCTACAATGAGCAGTTCTTC	CASSPFRRGAYNEQFF
TRBV29-1	few	TRBJ2-1	NA	TGCAGCGTTGAGGGGACAAGGGGGATTGGGACCTACAATGAGCAGTTCTTC	CSVEGTRGIGTYNEQFF
TRBV7-9	NA	TRBJ2-1	NA	TGCGCCAGCAGCTCCTCGACCCGGAAGCACAATGAGCAGTTCTTC	CASSSSTRKHNEQFF
TRBV28	NA	TRBJ1-6	NA	TGTGCCAGCAACCATCGGGGGAGATCCTATAATTCACCCCTCCACTTT	CASNHRGRSYNSPLHF